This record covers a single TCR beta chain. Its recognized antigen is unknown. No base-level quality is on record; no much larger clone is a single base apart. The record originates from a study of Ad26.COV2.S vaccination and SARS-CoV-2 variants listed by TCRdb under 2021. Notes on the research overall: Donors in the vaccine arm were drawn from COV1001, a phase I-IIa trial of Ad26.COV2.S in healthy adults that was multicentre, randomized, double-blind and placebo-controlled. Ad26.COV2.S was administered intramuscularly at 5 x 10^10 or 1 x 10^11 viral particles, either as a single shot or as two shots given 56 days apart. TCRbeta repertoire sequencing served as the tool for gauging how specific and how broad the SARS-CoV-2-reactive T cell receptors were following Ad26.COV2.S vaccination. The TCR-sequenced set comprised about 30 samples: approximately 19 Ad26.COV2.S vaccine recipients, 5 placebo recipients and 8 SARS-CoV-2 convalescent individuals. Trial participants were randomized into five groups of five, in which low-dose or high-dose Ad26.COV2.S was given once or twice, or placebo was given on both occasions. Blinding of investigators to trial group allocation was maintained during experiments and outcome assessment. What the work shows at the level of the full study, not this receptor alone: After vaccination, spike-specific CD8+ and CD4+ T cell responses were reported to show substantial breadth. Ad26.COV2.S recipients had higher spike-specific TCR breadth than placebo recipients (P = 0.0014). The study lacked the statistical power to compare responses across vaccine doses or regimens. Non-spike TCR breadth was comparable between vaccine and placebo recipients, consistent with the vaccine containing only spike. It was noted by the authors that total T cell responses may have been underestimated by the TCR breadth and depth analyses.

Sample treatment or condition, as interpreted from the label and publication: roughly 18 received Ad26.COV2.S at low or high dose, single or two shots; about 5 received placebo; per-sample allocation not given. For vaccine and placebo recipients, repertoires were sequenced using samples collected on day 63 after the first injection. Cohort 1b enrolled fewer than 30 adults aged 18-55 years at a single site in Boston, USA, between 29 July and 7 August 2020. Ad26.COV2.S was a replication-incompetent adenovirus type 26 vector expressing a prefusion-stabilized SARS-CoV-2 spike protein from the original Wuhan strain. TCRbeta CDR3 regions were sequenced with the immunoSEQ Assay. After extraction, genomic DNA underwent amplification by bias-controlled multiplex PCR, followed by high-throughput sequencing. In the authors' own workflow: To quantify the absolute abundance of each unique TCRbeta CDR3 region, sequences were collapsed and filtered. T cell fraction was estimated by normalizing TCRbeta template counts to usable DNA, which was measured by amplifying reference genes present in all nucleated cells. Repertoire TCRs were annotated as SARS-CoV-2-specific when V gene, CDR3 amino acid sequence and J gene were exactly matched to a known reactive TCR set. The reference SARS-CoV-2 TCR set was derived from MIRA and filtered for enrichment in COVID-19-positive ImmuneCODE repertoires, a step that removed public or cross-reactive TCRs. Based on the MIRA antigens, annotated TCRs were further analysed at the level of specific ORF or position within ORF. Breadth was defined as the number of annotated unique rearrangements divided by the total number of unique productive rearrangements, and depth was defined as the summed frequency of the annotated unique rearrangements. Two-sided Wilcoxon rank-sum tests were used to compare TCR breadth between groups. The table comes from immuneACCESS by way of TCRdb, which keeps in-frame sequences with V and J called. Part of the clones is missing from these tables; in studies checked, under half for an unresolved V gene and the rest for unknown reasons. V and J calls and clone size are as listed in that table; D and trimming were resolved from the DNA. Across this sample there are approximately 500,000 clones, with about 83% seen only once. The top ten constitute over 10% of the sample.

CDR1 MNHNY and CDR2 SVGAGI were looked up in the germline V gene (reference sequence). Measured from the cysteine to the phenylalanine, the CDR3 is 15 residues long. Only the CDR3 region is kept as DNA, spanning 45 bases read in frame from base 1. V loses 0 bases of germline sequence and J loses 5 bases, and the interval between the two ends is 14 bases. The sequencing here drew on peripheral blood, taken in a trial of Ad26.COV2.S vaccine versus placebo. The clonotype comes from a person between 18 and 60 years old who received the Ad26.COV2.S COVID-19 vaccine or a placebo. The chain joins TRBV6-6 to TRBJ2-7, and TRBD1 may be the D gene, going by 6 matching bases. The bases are TGTGCCAGCAGTTACTCGGTTCAGGGGTGGGACGAGCAGTACTTC. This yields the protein CASSYSVQGWDEQYF.